These 25 T cell receptor beta chains originate from one sample sequenced in a study of identical twins. TCRdb itself ran the 5' RACE reads through MiXCR, one entry per CDR3 protein. This table holds under 800,000 distinct CDR3 sequences, 21% found once. This sample also appeared in a second study, on T cells expressing NK-cell markers.

Specimen: PBMCs. These receptors were taken from a woman under 30 in good health.

This sequence joins TRBV7-9 and TRBJ2-4; 9 nucleotides align to TRBD2. Germline-derived CDR1 and CDR2 are SEHNR and FQNEAQ (reference sequence). With V trimmed by 5 bases and J by 0 bases, 8 bases remained unmatched. This CDR3 region has 17 residues. The CDR3 DNA follows: TGTGCCAGCAGCGGGATAAGCGGGAGGCTAGCCAAAAACATTCAGTACTTC. Its protein product is CASSGISGRLAKNIQYF.

V is TRBV2 and J is TRBJ2-7; 8 bases map to TRBD2. CDR1 and CDR2 (germline): SNHLY, FYNNEI. Trimming removed 4 bases from V and 10 bases from J; junction bases left unmatched: 6. The CDR3 is made up of 12 amino acids. The CDR3: CASSATSEVQYF. CDR3 nucleotides: TGTGCCAGCAGTGCGACTAGCGAGGTTCAGTACTTC.

The chain has TRBV20-1 and TRBJ2-1; the match to TRBD2 covers 8 bases. Germline CDR1 and CDR2: DFQATT and SNEGSKA (reference sequence). The J segment lost 6 bases and the V segment lost 5 bases, leaving 9 bases of the junction unmatched. The CDR3 runs 14 residues. The DNA of the CDR3 is TGCAGTGCTTGGACGGGACTAGTAGGCAATGAGCAGTTCTTC. Translating gives CSAWTGLVGNEQFF.

V gene TRBV29-1 combines with J gene TRBJ2-7, with TRBD1 matching over 7 bases. Germline values: CDR1 SQVTM, CDR2 ANQGSEA. The V and J ends lost 4 bases and 7 bases, in that order; junction bases with no gene match: 4. CDR3 length equals 11 residues. Here the CDR3 reads CSVAGRGEQYF. The CDR3 nucleotides are TGCAGCGTTGCAGGCAGGGGGGAGCAGTACTTC.

This clonotype was picked up a small number of times. This chain uses TRBV20-1 with TRBJ2-7; 7 bases are a match to TRBD2. Per germline, CDR1 DFQATT and CDR2 SNEGSKA (reference sequence). The ends lost 6 bases at V and 5 bases at J; junction bases unmatched: 10. The CDR3 extends over 13 amino acids. The DNA for the CDR3 is TGCAGTGCCGGGGCGGGAGTGGTCCACGAGCAGTACTTC. Its translation is CSAGAGVVHEQYF.

The table lists this clonotype with a few counts. The rearrangement uses TRBV9 and TRBJ2-2, with TRBD1 as a possible D gene (6 bases). CDR1 is SGDLS and CDR2 is YYNGEE in the germline V gene. V was pared by 4 bases and J by 7 bases, with 23 bases between. The CDR3 is made up of 17 amino acids. The DNA of the CDR3 is TGTGCCAGCAGCCCCTCAGGAAGGGCAGGGGATGGCGGGGAGCTGTTTTTT. Protein sequence: CASSPSGRAGDGGELFF.

The gene calls are TRBV12-3 or TRBV12-4 and TRBJ2-7; 8 bases agree with TRBD2. This CDR3 has 15 amino acids. After removal of 1 base from V and 6 bases from J, the junction contained 8 bases not matched to a gene. CDR3 nucleotide sequence: TGTGCCAGCAGTTTAGTGTCGGGACTAGGAGCCGAGCAGTACTTC. Translating gives CASSLVSGLGAEQYF.

This clonotype has ten or more counts. The chain links TRBV5-1 to TRBJ2-1; D may be TRBD2 (6 bases). This CDR3 region has 14 residues. In germline, CDR1 is SGHRS, CDR2 YFSETQ. V lost 0 bases and J lost 10, with 14 bases in between. CDR3 DNA sequence: TGCGCCAGCAGCTTGGCGCGCAGGGCGGGGGAGCAGTTCTTC. It specifies CASSLARRAGEQFF.

The CDR3 is CSVVPGTYEQYF. CDR3 DNA: TGCAGCGTTGTCCCGGGGACCTACGAGCAGTACTTC. The chain is built from TRBV29-1 and TRBJ2-7; D possibly corresponds to TRBD2 (5 bases). V was shortened by 4 bases and J by 2 bases, with 9 bases between the two germline ends. The CDR3 spans 12 residues. Germline V gene sequence: CDR1 SQVTM, CDR2 ANQGSEA.

V is TRBV12-3 or TRBV12-4 and J is TRBJ1-5; D not certain. The CDR3 covers 12 residues. V was pared by 7 bases and J by 4 bases, with 8 bases between. CDR3 protein: CASTDPNQPQHF. The CDR3 DNA reads TGTGCCAGCACCGACCCAAATCAGCCCCAGCATTTT.

Only a few counts were recorded for this clonotype. The V gene is TRBV6-5, the J gene TRBJ2-2; 8 positions agree with TRBD2. Looked up from germline, CDR1 is MNHEY and CDR2 is SVGAGI. The CDR3 runs 17 residues. J was trimmed by 3 bases and V by 0 bases; bases with no gene match: 6. CDR3 DNA sequence: TGTGCCAGCAGTTACTCGAAGCGGGAGTTAGACACCGGGGAGCTGTTTTTT. Encoded protein: CASSYSKRELDTGELFF.

The chain links TRBV9 to TRBJ2-1, with TRBD2 identical over 7 bases. CDR1 is SGDLS, CDR2 YYNGEE, per germline. V lost 3 bases, J lost 3 bases, and 9 bases stayed unmatched. The CDR3 extends over 16 amino acids. CDR3 protein: CASSGATSVVYNEQFF. CDR3 in DNA: TGTGCCAGCAGCGGAGCTACTAGCGTTGTCTACAATGAGCAGTTCTTC.

This clonotype has ten or more counts. The genes are TRBV11-1 and TRBJ2-1; 10 bases are shared with TRBD1. Looked up from germline, CDR1 is SGHAT and CDR2 is FQDESV (reference sequence). The CDR3 extends over 18 amino acids. With V trimmed by 5 bases and J by 3 bases, 13 bases remained unmatched. The CDR3 is CASSVSRDRGYFYNEQFF. CDR3 sequence (DNA): TGTGCCAGCAGCGTTTCGCGGGACAGGGGTTATTTCTACAATGAGCAGTTCTTC.

This chain joins TRBV12-3 or TRBV12-4 and TRBJ2-1, with a weak D call TRBD2 (5 bases). The V end lost 6 bases, the J end lost 0 bases, and 9 bases lay between the germline ends. CDR3 length equals 14 residues. The CDR3 reads CASSWERSYNEQFF. For the CDR3, the DNA is TGTGCCAGCAGCTGGGAGCGCTCCTACAATGAGCAGTTCTTC.

The chain recombines TRBV10-3 with TRBJ1-5; perhaps TRBD1 as D (6 bases). CDR3 size: 15 residues. V dropped 2 bases and J dropped 7 bases, with 15 bases sitting between them. CDR1 ENHRY and CDR2 SYGVKD come from the germline V gene. CDR3 residues: CAISELRGAGQPQHF. In nucleotides, the CDR3 is TGTGCCATCAGTGAGCTACGGGGGGCAGGACAGCCCCAGCATTTT.

This chain uses TRBV6-5 with TRBJ2-2, with D perhaps TRBD1 (5 bases). V lost 0 bases and J lost 1, with 9 bases in between. CDR3 length: 16 residues. Per germline, CDR1 MNHEY and CDR2 SVGAGI. The CDR3 bases are TGTGCCAGCAGTTACTCTCCAGGGCTGAACACCGGGGAGCTGTTTTTT. Protein: CASSYSPGLNTGELFF.

This clonotype showed up just a few times. The chain combines TRBV7-2 with TRBJ2-5; the D is unclear. Germline CDR1 is SGHTA and CDR2 is FQGNSA. There are 13 residues in the CDR3. The V end was cut by 0 bases, the J end by 4 bases, with 6 bases between. The CDR3 loop reads CASSLAHRETQYF. CDR3 nucleotides: TGTGCCAGCAGCTTAGCGCACCGAGAGACCCAGTACTTC. Combining the CDR3 with reference TRBV7-2 and TRBJ2-5 gives the whole variable domain GAGVSQSPSNKVTEKGKDVELRCDPISGHTALYWYRQSLGQGLEFLIYFQGNSAPDKSGLPSDRFSAERTGGSVSTLTIQRTQQEDSAVYLCASSLAHRETQYFGPGTRLLVL.

This clonotype turned up a few times. This rearrangement joins TRBV29-1 to TRBJ2-2, with 8 bases lining up with TRBD1. This CDR3 region has 17 residues. With 0 bases clipped from V and 2 bases from J, the junction kept 8 bases outside the gene matches. CDR1 is SQVTM and CDR2 is ANQGSEA in the germline V gene. The CDR3 region has the DNA TGCAGCGTTGAAGATCGGGGGACAGGCCTTAACACCGGGGAGCTGTTTTTT. This encodes CSVEDRGTGLNTGELFF.

The rearrangement links TRBV5-4 to TRBJ1-1, with D possibly TRBD1 on 5 matching bases. Trimming shortened V by 3 bases and J by 7 bases, and 16 bases separated the two germline ends. Looked up from germline, CDR1 is SGHNT and CDR2 is YYREEE (reference sequence). The CDR3 spans 14 residues. CDR3 sequence (DNA): TGTGCCAGCAGCTCGAGACAGAACCTGGGTGAAGCTTTCTTT. This encodes CASSSRQNLGEAFF.

This clonotype was counted only a few times. This sequence joins TRBV6-2 or TRBV6-3 and TRBJ2-1, with D tentatively TRBD1 (6 bases). Germline CDR1 reads MNHEY; CDR2 reads SVGEGT. The V gene lost 5 bases and the J gene lost 8 bases, with 16 bases spanning the gap. The CDR3 is 14 amino acids. The CDR3 here is CASSSPGRGYEQFF. The DNA of the CDR3 is TGTGCCAGCAGTAGCCCCGGTAGGGGGTATGAGCAGTTCTTC.

This clonotype was detected only a few times. The V gene is TRBV12-3 or TRBV12-4, the J gene TRBJ2-1; D is unresolved. Trimming took 2 bases from V and 7 from J, leaving 9 bases between them. The CDR3 loop spans 13 amino acids. This CDR3 is CASSLTTLNEQFF. DNA for the CDR3: TGTGCCAGCAGTTTAACTACTCTGAATGAGCAGTTCTTC.

This clonotype was observed a few times. Here the CDR3 reads CSARDRRGGYEQYF. CDR3 bases: TGCAGTGCTAGAGATCGGCGGGGGGGATACGAGCAGTACTTC. The chain employs TRBV20-1 and TRBJ2-7; TRBD2 matches at 9 bases. CDR3 size: 14 residues. V shed 0 bases and J 4 bases; nucleotides not matched to a gene: 4. The germline CDR1 and CDR2 sequences are DFQATT and SNEGSKA (reference sequence).

The rearrangement joins TRBV20-1 to TRBJ2-1; D uncertain. Germline V gene lookup returns CDR1 DFQATT and CDR2 SNEGSKA (reference sequence). V was shortened by 3 bases and J by 5 bases, with 14 bases between the two germline ends. There are 14 residues in the CDR3. CDR3 sequence reads: CSARATLGHNEQFF. DNA for the CDR3: TGCAGTGCTAGGGCGACCCTGGGCCACAATGAGCAGTTCTTC.

This clonotype came up a few times. The chain uses TRBV5-1 and TRBJ2-7, with D perhaps TRBD1 (5 bases). V was cut by 0 bases and J by 0 bases, with 10 bases left in between. The CDR3 length is 15 residues. CDR1 is SGHRS and CDR2 is YFSETQ in the germline V gene. CDR3 region: CASSLEGDSSYEQYF. CDR3 bases: TGCGCCAGCAGCTTGGAAGGCGACAGCTCCTACGAGCAGTACTTC.

This clonotype was seen many times. CDR3 residues: CSVEDRGLTWYEQFF. In DNA, the CDR3 is TGCAGCGTTGAAGATCGGGGACTTACGTGGTATGAGCAGTTCTTC. The V gene is TRBV29-1, the J gene TRBJ2-1, with a weak D call TRBD2 (6 bases). Per germline, CDR1 SQVTM and CDR2 ANQGSEA. The ends were cut back, 0 bases at V and 8 bases at J, with 17 bases in the middle. This CDR3 spans 15 amino acids.